The 10 T cell receptor beta chains below come from one sample, sequenced in a study of T-cell memory formation after mild COVID-19. One entry per CDR3 protein results from TCRdb running MiXCR on the 5' RACE reads. The table has some 330,000 distinct CDR3 sequences, roughly 21% seen once. Sequencing used PBMCs or a T cell subset sorted from them (not recorded which). Every receptor here comes from an adult woman who had mild COVID-19 (a few samples of this study predate the infection). Cell type and time point are not known.

There are a few counts of this clonotype. The chain joins TRBV30 to TRBJ2-3; weak D call: TRBD1 (5 bases). CDR3 length equals 12 residues. V lost 3 bases and J 8 bases, leaving 12 bases between the germline ends. The germline CDR1 and CDR2 sequences are GTSNPN and SVGIG (reference sequence). In DNA, the CDR3 is TGTGCCTGGAGGATGCCTCAGGGTACGCAGTATTTT. Encoded protein: CAWRMPQGTQYF.

This rearrangement joins TRBV18 to TRBJ2-7, with a weak D call TRBD1 (6 bases). The CDR3 has 15 amino acids. V was cut by 3 bases and J by 1 base, with 13 bases left in between. In germline, CDR1 is KGHSH, CDR2 LQKENI. CDR3 in DNA: TGTGCCAGCTCACCGGACCGGACAGTTTCCTACGAGCAGTACTTC. Its translation: CASSPDRTVSYEQYF.

The chain combines TRBV27 with TRBJ2-7; 10 bases fit TRBD1. J lost 5 bases, V lost 1 base, and 11 bases had no gene match. The CDR3 runs 17 residues. Germline CDR1 and CDR2: MNHEY and SMNVEV (reference sequence). This CDR3 reads CASSLFFRDRGSDEQYF. CDR3 bases: TGTGCCAGCAGTTTATTTTTTAGGGACAGGGGATCAGACGAGCAGTACTTC.

This clonotype was counted ten times or more. CDR3 residues: CAIAAARTRVFTDTQYF. The CDR3 coding sequence is TGTGCCATCGCGGCTGCGCGGACCCGCGTGTTCACAGATACGCAGTATTTT. The rearrangement uses TRBV10-3 and TRBJ2-3; D gene unclear. The germline V gene has CDR1 ENHRY and CDR2 SYGVKD. There are 17 residues in the CDR3. V was cut by 8 bases and J by 2 bases, with 23 bases left in between.

This clonotype showed up just a few times. This chain joins TRBV7-3 and TRBJ2-3; D perhaps matches TRBD2 (6 bases). Germline loops: CDR1 SGHTA, CDR2 FQGTGA. Trimming cost V 4 bases and J 6 bases, with 14 bases left between them. The CDR3 loop spans 14 amino acids. The CDR3 nucleotides are TGTGCCAGCAGCTCCGGAGGAGGGAGGGATACGCAGTATTTT. The encoded protein is CASSSGGGRDTQYF.

This clonotype was seen a handful of times. This rearrangement joins TRBV15 to TRBJ2-1, with 11 positions matching TRBD2. V lost 3 bases, J lost 1 base, and 8 bases stayed unmatched. This CDR3 has 18 residues. Germline V gives CDR1 LNHNV, CDR2 YYDKDF (reference sequence). CDR3 loop: CATSRPLLAGVSYNEQFF. CDR3 coding DNA: TGTGCCACCAGCAGGCCGTTACTAGCGGGGGTTTCCTACAATGAGCAGTTCTTC.

This clonotype was seen a handful of times. The V call is TRBV6-1, the J call TRBJ2-5; possibly TRBD2 for D (6 bases). V was cut by 5 bases and J by 0 bases, with 13 bases left in between. In germline, CDR1 is MNHNS, CDR2 SASEGT. This CDR3 is built from 15 residues. In DNA, the CDR3 is TGTGCCAGCAGTTTCTACCGGGACTACCAAGAGACCCAGTACTTC. Protein: CASSFYRDYQETQYF.

V is TRBV2 and J is TRBJ2-7; D perhaps matches TRBD1 (6 bases). CDR1 and CDR2 (germline): SNHLY, FYNNEI. CDR3 size: 15 residues. V was shortened by 8 bases and J by 1 base, with 18 bases between the two germline ends. The DNA for the CDR3 is TGTGCCAGCTGGCCCACCGAACAGGGATCCTACGAGCAGTACTTC. Its translation is CASWPTEQGSYEQYF.

This clonotype was counted ten times or more. The chain recombines TRBV5-1 with TRBJ2-1, with 9 bases that match TRBD2. V was clipped by 0 bases and J by 4 bases; unmatched bases: 8. Germline CDR1 and CDR2: SGHRS and YFSETQ. The CDR3 runs 17 residues. CDR3 region: CASSLGPSGRTYNEQFF. The DNA for the CDR3 is TGCGCCAGCAGCTTGGGACCAAGCGGGAGGACGTACAATGAGCAGTTCTTC.

The chain links TRBV7-9 to TRBJ1-1, with D perhaps TRBD1 (6 bases). From germline, CDR1 is SEHNR and CDR2 FQNEAQ (reference sequence). V shed 5 bases and J shed 3 bases, with 13 bases lying between them. The length of the CDR3 is 14 residues. The chain's CDR3 is CASSRTGMDTEAFF. In DNA, the CDR3 is TGTGCCAGCAGCAGAACAGGGATGGACACTGAAGCTTTCTTT.